Listed below are T cell receptor beta chains from one sample, sequenced in a study of T cell repertoires in cytomegalovirus infection. What these receptors recognize is not known. TCRdb passed the reads through MiXCR, listing each CDR3 protein once. The repertoire holds hundreds of thousands of distinct CDR3 sequences, with 32% as singletons. Sample: cultured CD8+ T cells from PBMCs, taken from culture after CMV antigen stimulation. These receptors originate from a human donor in good health (CMV status not recorded). Some clones in this sample may be carry-over from other donors' samples. The CDR3 runs from the conserved cysteine through the conserved F or W. Each record gives: J gene, clone size, V gene, D gene, CDR3 DNA, CDR3 protein. A D gene is named only where the DNA matches it firmly. Clone sizes are given selectively: once, few, many, or a class where the clone is expanded.

J gene: TRBJ2-3; clone size: many; V gene: TRBV7-8; D gene: .; CDR3 DNA: TGTGCCAGCAGCTCGATTTACAGGGAGGGATACACAGATACGCAGTATTTT; CDR3 protein: CASSSIYREGYTDTQYF
J gene: TRBJ1-5; clone size: .; V gene: TRBV6-7; D gene: TRBD1; CDR3 DNA: TGTGCCAGCATCAATGCCCCGGGACAGGAGAATCAGCCCCAGCATTTT; CDR3 protein: CASINAPGQENQPQHF
J gene: TRBJ2-3; clone size: .; V gene: TRBV28; D gene: .; CDR3 DNA: TGTGCCAGCAGTTTGGGAGACAGTTCTAGCACAGATACGCAGTATTTT; CDR3 protein: CASSLGDSSSTDTQYF
J gene: TRBJ1-2; clone size: .; V gene: TRBV15; D gene: .; CDR3 DNA: TGTGCCACCGCTCTCAGCCTTGAATATGGCTACACCTTC; CDR3 protein: CATALSLEYGYTF
J gene: TRBJ1-2; clone size: .; V gene: TRBV9; D gene: .; CDR3 DNA: TGTGCCAGCAGCGTAGGGGACCGCTGGGATGGCTACACCTTC; CDR3 protein: CASSVGDRWDGYTF
J gene: TRBJ2-5; clone size: few; V gene: TRBV7-9; D gene: .; CDR3 DNA: TGTGCCAGCAGCTGGGGGGACGGGTACCAAGAGACCCAGTACTTC; CDR3 protein: CASSWGDGYQETQYF
J gene: TRBJ2-7; clone size: .; V gene: TRBV20-1; D gene: .; CDR3 DNA: TGCAGTGCCCCTGGACTCAAAACCTACGAGCAGTACTTC; CDR3 protein: CSAPGLKTYEQYF
J gene: TRBJ2-1; clone size: many; V gene: TRBV5-5; D gene: .; CDR3 DNA: TGTGCCAGCAGCTTGTCGGGGGTCCCACATCCGAACAATGAGCAGTTCTTC; CDR3 protein: CASSLSGVPHPNNEQFF
J gene: TRBJ1-5; clone size: .; V gene: TRBV24-1; D gene: .; CDR3 DNA: TGTACCACCAGTGATTTTCAGGGGCCGGATCAGCCCCAGCATTTT; CDR3 protein: CTTSDFQGPDQPQHF
J gene: TRBJ2-1; clone size: .; V gene: TRBV2; D gene: .; CDR3 DNA: TGTGCCAGCAGTGAATCTAGGAACTCCTACAATGAGCAGTTCTTC; CDR3 protein: CASSESRNSYNEQFF
J gene: TRBJ2-1; clone size: few; V gene: TRBV7-3; D gene: .; CDR3 DNA: TGTGCCAGCAGCTTAATACGTAGAGCCTACAATGAGCAGTTCTTC; CDR3 protein: CASSLIRRAYNEQFF
J gene: TRBJ1-6; clone size: few; V gene: TRBV7-9; D gene: TRBD1; CDR3 DNA: TGTGCCAGCAGCGCGGGGGACAGGGGTAATTCACCCCTCCACTTT; CDR3 protein: CASSAGDRGNSPLHF
J gene: TRBJ1-6; clone size: few; V gene: TRBV5-6; D gene: .; CDR3 DNA: TGTGCCAGCAGCGTAGCCAGGACCTCCTATAATTCACCCCTCCACTTT; CDR3 protein: CASSVARTSYNSPLHF
J gene: TRBJ1-1; clone size: .; V gene: TRBV5-6; D gene: TRBD1; CDR3 DNA: TGTGCCAGCAGCTGGGCGGGGACAGCCATGAACACTGAAGCTTTCTTT; CDR3 protein: CASSWAGTAMNTEAFF
J gene: TRBJ2-1; clone size: .; V gene: TRBV5-1; D gene: .; CDR3 DNA: TGCGCCAGCAGCTTCGGGCGGTACTCCTACAATGAGCAGTTCTTC; CDR3 protein: CASSFGRYSYNEQFF
J gene: TRBJ1-1; clone size: .; V gene: TRBV6-5; D gene: .; CDR3 DNA: TGTGCCAGCACCCTTTCTGTGGGGAACACTGAAGCTTTCTTT; CDR3 protein: CASTLSVGNTEAFF
J gene: TRBJ1-2; clone size: few; V gene: TRBV20-1; D gene: .; CDR3 DNA: TGCAGTGCTAGAGATTTGGAGGCTAACTATGGCTACACCTTC; CDR3 protein: CSARDLEANYGYTF